The source of this T cell receptor (beta chain) is a study of immune heterogeneity within non-small cell lung tumors. Notes on the study in general: Individual patients largely had distinct high-frequency T-cell receptor beta clonotypes from one another. Local tumor mutational burden showed a correlation with local T-cell clonality that was moderate but significant (R approximately 0.31). Identical dominant CDR3 beta clonotypes showed recurrence across tumor sites within a patient, and site-unique high-frequency clones were also present.

TCRs were amplified from roughly 590 ng gDNA of bulk tumor per sample. From each primary tumor, several far-apart biopsies were obtained during surgery. The cohort was untreated, with newly diagnosed non-small cell lung cancer undergoing curative surgery. Each donor was a newly diagnosed non-small cell lung cancer patient undergoing surgery with curative intent. About this clonotype: Its antigen is unidentified.

The TCR beta CDR3 region was amplified by multiplex PCR employing 32 V and 13 J primers. TCRdb used MiXCR to reprocess the multiplex PCR reads, holding one entry per CDR3 protein. The data hold around 10,000 distinct CDR3 sequences, with 25% to 30% observed a single time. Sequencing was performed on lung tumor tissue. The TCR comes from a man in his forties or fifties with non-small cell lung cancer.

CDR3 DNA: TGTGCCAGTACCAAGACGGTAGCGCCGAACAATGAGCAGTTCTTC. As protein: CASTKTVAPNNEQFF. V usage is TRBV19 and J usage is TRBJ2-1, with D maybe TRBD2 (5 bases). CDR1 LNHDA and CDR2 SQIVND come from the germline V gene (reference sequence). Trimming left V 7 bases short and J 5 bases short, with 18 bases between. This CDR3 has 15 residues.